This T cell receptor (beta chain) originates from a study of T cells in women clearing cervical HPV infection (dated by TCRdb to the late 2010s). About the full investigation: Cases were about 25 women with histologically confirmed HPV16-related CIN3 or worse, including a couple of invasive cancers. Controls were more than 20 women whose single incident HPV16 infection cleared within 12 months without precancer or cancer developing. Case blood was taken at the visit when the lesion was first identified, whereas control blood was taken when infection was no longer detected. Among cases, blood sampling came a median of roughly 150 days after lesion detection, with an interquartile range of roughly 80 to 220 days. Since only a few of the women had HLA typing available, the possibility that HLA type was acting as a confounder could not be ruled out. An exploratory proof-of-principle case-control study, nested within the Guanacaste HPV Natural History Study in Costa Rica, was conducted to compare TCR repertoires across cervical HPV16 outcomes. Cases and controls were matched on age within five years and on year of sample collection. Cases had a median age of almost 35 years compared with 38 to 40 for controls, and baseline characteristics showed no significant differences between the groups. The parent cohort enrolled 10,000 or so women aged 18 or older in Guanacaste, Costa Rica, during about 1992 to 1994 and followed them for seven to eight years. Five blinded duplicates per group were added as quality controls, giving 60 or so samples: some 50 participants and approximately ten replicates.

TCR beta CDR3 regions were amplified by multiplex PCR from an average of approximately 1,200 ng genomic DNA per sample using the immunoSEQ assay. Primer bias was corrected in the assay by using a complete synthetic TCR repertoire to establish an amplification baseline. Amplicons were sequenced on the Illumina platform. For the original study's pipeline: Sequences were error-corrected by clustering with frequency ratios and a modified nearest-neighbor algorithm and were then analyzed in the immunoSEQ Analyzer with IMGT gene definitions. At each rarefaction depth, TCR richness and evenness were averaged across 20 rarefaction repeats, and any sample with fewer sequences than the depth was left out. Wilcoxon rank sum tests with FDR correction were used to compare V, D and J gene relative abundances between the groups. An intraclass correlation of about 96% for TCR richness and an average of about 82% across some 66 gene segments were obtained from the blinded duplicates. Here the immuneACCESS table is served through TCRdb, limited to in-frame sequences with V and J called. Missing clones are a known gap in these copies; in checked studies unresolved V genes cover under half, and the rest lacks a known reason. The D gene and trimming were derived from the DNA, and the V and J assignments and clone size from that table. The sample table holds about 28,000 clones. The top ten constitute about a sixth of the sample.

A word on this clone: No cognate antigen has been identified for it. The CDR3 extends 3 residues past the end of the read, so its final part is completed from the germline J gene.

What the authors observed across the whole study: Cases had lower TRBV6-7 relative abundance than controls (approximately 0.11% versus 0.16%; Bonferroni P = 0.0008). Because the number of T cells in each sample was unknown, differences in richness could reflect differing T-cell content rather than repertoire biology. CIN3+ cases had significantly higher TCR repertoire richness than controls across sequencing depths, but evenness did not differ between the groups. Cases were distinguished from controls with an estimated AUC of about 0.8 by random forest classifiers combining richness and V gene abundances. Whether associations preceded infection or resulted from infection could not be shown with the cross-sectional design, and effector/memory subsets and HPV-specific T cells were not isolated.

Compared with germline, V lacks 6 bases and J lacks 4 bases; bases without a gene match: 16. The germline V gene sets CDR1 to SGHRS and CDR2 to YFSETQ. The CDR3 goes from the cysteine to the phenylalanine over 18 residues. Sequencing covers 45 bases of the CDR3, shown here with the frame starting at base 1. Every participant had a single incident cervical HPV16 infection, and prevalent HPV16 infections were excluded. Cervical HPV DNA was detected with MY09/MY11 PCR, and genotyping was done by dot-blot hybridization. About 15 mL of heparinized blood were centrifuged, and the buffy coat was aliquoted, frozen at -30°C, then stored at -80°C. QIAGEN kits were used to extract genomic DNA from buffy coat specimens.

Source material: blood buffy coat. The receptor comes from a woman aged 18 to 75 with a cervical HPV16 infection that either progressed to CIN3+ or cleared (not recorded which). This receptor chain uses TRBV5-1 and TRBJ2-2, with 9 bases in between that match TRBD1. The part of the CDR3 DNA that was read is TGCGCCAGCATGCTCAACAGGGGGCTTTCTTCAGGCACCGGGGAG. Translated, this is CASMLNRGLSSGTGE. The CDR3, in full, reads CASMLNRGLSSGTGELFF.